These T cell receptor beta chains were read from a single sample in a study of blood T cell repertoires in COVID-19. Clones were read by immunoSEQ multiplex PCR, and TCRdb kept only the in-frame ones, dropping some. The repertoire consists of some 89,000 clones, with about 92% occurring once and the leading ten covering 2% to 3%. The material sequenced was peripheral blood. The receptors stem from a man aged 45 to 65 with acute or convalescent COVID-19. Both conserved end residues are part of each CDR3. Each record gives: V gene, D gene, clone size, J gene, CDR3 length, CDR3 DNA, CDR3 protein. A D gene is named only where the DNA matches it firmly. Clone size is shown for a subset of rows, as once, few, many or a class of expanded clone.

V: TRBV24-1
D: -
size: -
J: TRBJ2-1
length: 16
DNA: TGTGCCACCAGTGACACCCGACAGACAACTGTTGATGAGCAGTTCTTC
CDR3: CATSDTRQTTVDEQFF

V: TRBV5-6
D: TRBD1
size: -
J: TRBJ2-7
length: 12
DNA: TGTGCCAGCAGCCCGTGGACAGGGCAACAGTACTTC
CDR3: CASSPWTGQQYF

V: TRBV6-1
D: TRBD1
size: -
J: TRBJ1-4
length: 16
DNA: TGTGCCAGCAGTGAAGCCACCCAGGGGGCGAGGGAAAAACTGTTTTTT
CDR3: CASSEATQGAREKLFF

V: TRBV3-1/TRBV3-2
D: -
size: once
J: TRBJ2-3
length: 15
DNA: TGTGCCAGCAGCCAAGAGTTGACTCGGGGGGATACGCAGTATTTT
CDR3: CASSQELTRGDTQYF

V: TRBV6-4
D: TRBD1
size: -
J: TRBJ2-5
length: 18
DNA: TGTGCCAGCGGAAGATACGGACAGGGGGCGGGGGATCAAGAGACCCAGTACTTC
CDR3: CASGRYGQGAGDQETQYF

V: TRBV29-1
D: TRBD1
size: -
J: TRBJ1-1
length: 17
DNA: TGCAGAAAGGGGGAGAGACAGGGCGTTAGGGAAGACACTGAAGCTTTCTTT
CDR3: CRKGERQGVREDTEAFF

V: TRBV3-1/TRBV3-2
D: -
size: -
J: TRBJ2-7
length: 11
DNA: TGTGCCAGCAGCCAATACTACGAGCAGTACTTC
CDR3: CASSQYYEQYF

V: TRBV2
D: -
size: once
J: TRBJ2-6
length: 12
DNA: TGTGCCAGCAGGAGCTGGGCCAACGTCCTGACTTTC
CDR3: CASRSWANVLTF

V: TRBV5-1
D: -
size: -
J: TRBJ2-1
length: 15
DNA: TGCGCCAGCAGCTTGGAGCCCAACTCCTACAATGAGCAGTTCTTC
CDR3: CASSLEPNSYNEQFF

V: TRBV30
D: -
size: -
J: TRBJ1-6
length: 14
DNA: TGTGCCTGGAGTGTAATATCGGCCGGGGCACCCCTCCACTTT
CDR3: CAWSVISAGAPLHF

V: TRBV7-9
D: TRBD1
size: once
J: TRBJ2-3
length: 15
DNA: TGTGCCAGCAGCCCGGGACAGGGGGCCGCAGATACGCAGTATTTT
CDR3: CASSPGQGAADTQYF

V: TRBV5-6
D: -
size: -
J: TRBJ1-1
length: 12
DNA: TGTGCCAGCAGCTTGGGCCCGGGGAAAGCTTTCTTT
CDR3: CASSLGPGKAFF

V: TRBV13
D: -
size: -
J: TRBJ1-2
length: 13
DNA: TGTGCCAGCAGCTTAGAGGGGGTGAGTGGCTACACCTTC
CDR3: CASSLEGVSGYTF

V: TRBV12-3/TRBV12-4
D: -
size: once
J: TRBJ1-4
length: 13
DNA: TGTGCCAGCACCGGAGCAACTAATGAAAAACTGTTTTTT
CDR3: CASTGATNEKLFF

V: TRBV6-5
D: -
size: -
J: TRBJ2-7
length: 13
DNA: TGTGCCAGCAGTTCGTTGCTACTCTACGAGCAGTACTTC
CDR3: CASSSLLLYEQYF

V: TRBV6-4
D: TRBD2
size: -
J: TRBJ2-3
length: 16
DNA: TGTGCCAGCAGCGTTAGCGGGAGGGCCAGTCCAGATACGCAGTATTTT
CDR3: CASSVSGRASPDTQYF

V: TRBV4-2
D: TRBD1
size: once
J: TRBJ1-5
length: 16
DNA: TGTGCCAGCAGCTCCCTTATTGGGACAGGGGATCAGCCCCAGCATTTT
CDR3: CASSSLIGTGDQPQHF

V: TRBV18
D: -
size: -
J: TRBJ2-1
length: 13
DNA: TGTGCCAGCTCACCAGATACTAACAATGAGCAGTTCTTC
CDR3: CASSPDTNNEQFF

V: TRBV2
D: TRBD1
size: -
J: TRBJ2-6
length: 15
DNA: TGTGCCAGCAGTACAGGGGCGGGTGGGGCCAACGTCCTGACTTTC
CDR3: CASSTGAGGANVLTF

V: TRBV5-6
D: TRBD2
size: -
J: TRBJ2-2
length: 16
DNA: TGTGCCAGCAGCAACCTTAAGAGCGGGAGGGCCTTGGAGCTGTTTTTT
CDR3: CASSNLKSGRALELFF

V: TRBV7-9
D: -
size: -
J: TRBJ2-3
length: 16
DNA: TGTGCCAGCAGCCTGTGGACAGATCCCACTACAGATACGCAGTATTTT
CDR3: CASSLWTDPTTDTQYF

V: TRBV10-2
D: -
size: -
J: TRBJ2-5
length: 13
DNA: TGCGCCAGCAGTGAAGGGGGAGAGGTGACCCAGTACTTC
CDR3: CASSEGGEVTQYF

V: TRBV25-1
D: TRBD2
size: once
J: TRBJ2-1
length: 13
DNA: TGTGCCAGCAGTGTCGGGACTAGCCGAGAGCAGTTCTTC
CDR3: CASSVGTSREQFF

V: TRBV5-1
D: -
size: -
J: TRBJ1-1
length: 14
DNA: TGCGCCAGCAGCTTGGAAGGTCGGGGTACTGAAGCTTTCTTT
CDR3: CASSLEGRGTEAFF

V: TRBV6-2/TRBV6-3
D: -
size: -
J: TRBJ2-5
length: 15
DNA: TGTGCCAGCAGTTACCCGGACATCGTGATGGAGACCCAGTACTTC
CDR3: CASSYPDIVMETQYF

V: TRBV2
D: -
size: -
J: TRBJ1-4
length: 13
DNA: TGTGCCAGCAGTGAAATTTTCATGGAAAAACTGTTTTTT
CDR3: CASSEIFMEKLFF

V: TRBV28
D: -
size: -
J: TRBJ2-7
length: 13
DNA: TGTGCCAGCAGTGGCGGGACGTTCTACGAGCAGTACTTC
CDR3: CASSGGTFYEQYF

V: TRBV28
D: -
size: -
J: TRBJ1-4
length: 16
DNA: TGTGCCAGCAGCCTTGGACCGGGACAAGCTAATGAAAAACTGTTTTTT
CDR3: CASSLGPGQANEKLFF

V: TRBV5-1
D: TRBD1
size: few
J: TRBJ1-5
length: 15
DNA: TGCGCCAGCAGCCGTACAGGGGGTAGCAATCAGCCCCAGCATTTT
CDR3: CASSRTGGSNQPQHF

V: TRBV7-9
D: -
size: -
J: TRBJ2-3
length: 11
DNA: TGTGCCAGCAGGCGGGCAGATACGCAGTATTTT
CDR3: CASRRADTQYF

V: TRBV19
D: TRBD2
size: -
J: TRBJ2-5
length: 15
DNA: TGTGCCAGTAGGGGACTAGCGGGAGCCGGAGAGACCCAGTACTTC
CDR3: CASRGLAGAGETQYF

V: TRBV7-3
D: TRBD1
size: -
J: TRBJ2-3
length: 14
DNA: TGTGCCAGCAGCTCGGGACAGGTGCCAGATACGCAGTATTTT
CDR3: CASSSGQVPDTQYF

V: TRBV10-1
D: -
size: -
J: TRBJ1-1
length: 13
DNA: TGCGCCAGCAGTGACAGGTTGAACACTGAAGCTTTCTTT
CDR3: CASSDRLNTEAFF

V: TRBV6-2/TRBV6-3
D: TRBD1
size: -
J: TRBJ2-7
length: 16
DNA: TGTGCCAGCAGTTACCCCAGGACAGGGCTCCCCTACGAGCAGTACTTC
CDR3: CASSYPRTGLPYEQYF

V: TRBV19
D: -
size: -
J: TRBJ1-5
length: 20
DNA: TGTGCCAGTAGTATGTCCCAAAGGACAGCGATGGGGGTTGGCAATCAGCCCCAGCATTTT
CDR3: CASSMSQRTAMGVGNQPQHF

V: TRBV2
D: -
size: -
J: TRBJ2-1
length: 15
DNA: TGTGCCAGCAGACTGGTAAGGACTTCTTACAATGAGCAGTTCTTC
CDR3: CASRLVRTSYNEQFF

V: TRBV25-1
D: -
size: -
J: TRBJ2-2
length: 14
DNA: TGTGCCAGCGGTAATACAGGCTACACCGGGGAGCTGTTTTTT
CDR3: CASGNTGYTGELFF

V: TRBV28
D: -
size: -
J: TRBJ1-1
length: 16
DNA: TGTGCCAGCAGTTTACAGCCGGGATTAATGAACACTGAAGCTTTCTTT
CDR3: CASSLQPGLMNTEAFF

V: TRBV6-6
D: -
size: -
J: TRBJ1-1
length: 13
DNA: TGTGCCAGCAGTTACTCGGTCAGGGTATCAGCTTTCTTT
CDR3: CASSYSVRVSAFF

V: TRBV5-1
D: -
size: -
J: TRBJ1-4
length: 15
DNA: TGCGCCAGCAGCCCCCAGGCAGGGACTAATGAAAAACTGTTTTTT
CDR3: CASSPQAGTNEKLFF

V: TRBV18
D: -
size: -
J: TRBJ2-5
length: 14
DNA: TGTGCCAGCTCACCACTTACAGACCAAGAGACCCAGTACTTC
CDR3: CASSPLTDQETQYF

V: TRBV7-3
D: TRBD1
size: -
J: TRBJ2-2
length: 15
DNA: TGTGCCAGCAGTAAGGGACAGACTTACACCGGGGAGCTGTTTTTT
CDR3: CASSKGQTYTGELFF

V: TRBV28
D: -
size: -
J: TRBJ1-4
length: 14
DNA: TGTGCCAGCAGTCCTCAGGCGTGGAATGAAAAACTGTTTTTT
CDR3: CASSPQAWNEKLFF

V: TRBV7-2
D: TRBD2
size: -
J: TRBJ2-1
length: 16
DNA: TGTGCCAGCAGCTTTTGGACTAGCGGGGAGTACAATGAGCAGTTCTTC
CDR3: CASSFWTSGEYNEQFF

V: TRBV18
D: -
size: -
J: TRBJ2-7
length: 14
DNA: TGTGCCAGCTCCCCCCAGGAGGGGTCCTACGAGCAGTACTTC
CDR3: CASSPQEGSYEQYF

V: TRBV5-3
D: -
size: -
J: TRBJ2-1
length: 10
DNA: TGTGCCAGAAGCTTGTCATGCAGGTTCTTC
CDR3: CARSLSCRFF

V: TRBV5-1
D: -
size: -
J: TRBJ2-7
length: 19
DNA: TGCGCCAGCAGCTTACCGACAGGGGAGGGGGTCGGGGGTGTCTACGAGCAGTACTTC
CDR3: CASSLPTGEGVGGVYEQYF

V: TRBV19
D: TRBD2
size: -
J: TRBJ2-2
length: 18
DNA: TGTGCCAGTAGTAGGAGACAGCGACTAGCGGTGAACACCGGGGAGCTGTTTTTT
CDR3: CASSRRQRLAVNTGELFF

V: TRBV5-5
D: TRBD1
size: -
J: TRBJ1-6
length: 15
DNA: TGTGCCAGCAGCACAACAGGGGGCGCTTATTCACCCCTCCACTTT
CDR3: CASSTTGGAYSPLHF

V: TRBV11-2
D: -
size: once
J: TRBJ2-7
length: 13
DNA: TGTGCCAGCAGCTCCTCGCAGATTTACGAGCAGTACTTC
CDR3: CASSSSQIYEQYF

V: TRBV5-4
D: TRBD1
size: -
J: TRBJ1-2
length: 15
DNA: TGTGCCAGCAGCTTGGGGGGGGACAGGGGCTATGGCTACACCTTC
CDR3: CASSLGGDRGYGYTF

V: TRBV27
D: -
size: -
J: TRBJ2-1
length: 15
DNA: TGTGCCAGCAGGCCGTCGGGGAACTCCTACAATGAGCAGTTCTTC
CDR3: CASRPSGNSYNEQFF